The 8 T cell receptor beta chains reported below all come from one sample, sequenced in a study of tissue T cells after allogeneic stem cell transplantation. Indicated time point: mouse harvest day 14 after allogeneic transplant. Tail vein injection delivered 10^7 T-cell-depleted bone marrow cells and 10^6 splenic CD5+ T cells. Generated by immunoSEQ multiplex PCR, the TCRdb table keeps only in-frame clones and is missing some. Found here are 5,800 or so clones, about 50% of them singletons; the top ten hold approximately 15%. The sample comprised gut tissue. The receptor set was obtained from a female BALB/c mouse given C57BL/6 T cells with graft-versus-host disease after an allogeneic hematopoietic cell transplant.

Turning to this clone: These gene names are mouse names. Read sequence stops 1 residue before the CDR3 end, and the germline J gene provides the missing end. This sequence joins TRBV26 and TRBJ2-4, with a possible D match to TRBD2 (7 bases). This CDR3 region has 15 residues. Per germline, CDR1 KGHPV and CDR2 FQNQEV (reference sequence). The V and J ends lost 2 bases and 0 bases respectively, with 9 bases between them. The sequenced part of the CDR3 DNA is TGTGCCAGCAGTCTGGGGGGGCCTAGTCAAAACACCTTGTAC. Protein product: CASSLGGPSQNTLY. The full CDR3 protein reads CASSLGGPSQNTLYF.

As for this clone: Gene names are the mouse ones. The read is 1 residue too short to cover the CDR3 end, so that end is filled in from the germline J gene. The chain recombines TRBV3 with TRBJ2-3; 8 bases are shared with TRBD2. Germline V gives CDR1 SNHLY, CDR2 FYNGKV (reference sequence). With V trimmed by 6 bases and J by 0 bases, 2 bases remained unmatched. The CDR3 consists of 14 residues. The CDR3 protein is CASRLGASAETLYF. CDR3 bases read: TGTGCCAGCAGACTGGGGGCTAGTGCAGAAACGCTGTAT.

As to this clone: Here the gene names and germline are mouse. Sequencing ends 1 residue short of the CDR3 end; the germline J gene provides the rest. The V call is TRBV26, the J call TRBJ1-2, with a weak D call TRBD1 (5 bases). The CDR3 has 12 amino acids. From germline, CDR1 is KGHPV and CDR2 FQNQEV (reference sequence). The V and J ends lost 4 bases and 5 bases respectively, with 8 bases between them. Partial CDR3 DNA: TGTGCCAGCAGTCCCGAGGGGTCCGACTACACC. Amino acids: CASSPEGSDYT. The CDR3 as a whole reads CASSPEGSDYTF.

Comment on this clone: The gene names given are mouse names. Coverage ceases 1 residue before the CDR3 finishes, and the germline J gene fills in the end. J is TRBJ1-6 and V is TRBV2; D perhaps matches TRBD1 (5 bases). TRBJ1-6 is annotated as an ORF whose role is uncertain. The CDR3 consists of 16 residues. The germline V gene encodes CDR1 LGHNA and CDR2 YSYQKL. Deletions cut 0 bases from V and 0 bases from J, with 6 bases between. The CDR3 region is CASSQDGGSYNSPLYF. Incomplete CDR3 DNA: TGTGCCAGCAGCCAAGACGGGGGTTCCTATAATTCGCCCCTCTAC.

Comment on this clone: Gene names follow the mouse nomenclature. The CDR3 loop reads CASSQPGTGDYAEQFF. CDR3 bases read: TGTGCCAGCAGCCAACCCGGGACTGGGGACTATGCTGAGCAGTTC. The chain is built from TRBV2 and TRBJ2-1; 10 nucleotides line up with TRBD2. The sequenced fragment ends 1 residue before the CDR3 boundary, so the rest is inferred from the germline J gene. Germline values: CDR1 LGHNA, CDR2 YSYQKL. The J segment lost 2 bases and the V segment lost 2 bases, leaving 3 bases of the junction unmatched. CDR3 size: 16 residues.

This clone appeared a single time. Genes and germline come from the mouse. The sequence runs out 1 residue before the end of the CDR3; the remainder is reconstructed from the germline J gene. The chain joins TRBV23 to TRBJ1-6; no DNA check was done on the table's D call, TRBD1. TRBJ1-6 is assigned to the ORF class and has an uncertain function. CDR1 and CDR2 from the germline V gene are KGHTA and FQNQQP. The CDR3 contains 14 residues. CDR3 sequence reads: CSSSQDSYNSPLYF. The part of the CDR3 DNA that was read is TGCTCCAGCAGTCAGGACAGCTATAATTCGCCCCTCTAC.

This clone was found a few times. Gene names are mouse gene names. The CDR3 end lies 1 residue beyond the end of the read and is filled in from the germline J gene. The V gene is TRBV3, the J gene TRBJ2-7, with TRBD2 matching over 7 bases. This CDR3 region has 14 residues. The V gene end was trimmed by 2 bases and the J gene end by 0 bases; junction bases not matched to a gene: 1. Germline V CDR1 and CDR2: SNHLY, FYNGKV (reference sequence). The CDR3 DNA, read in part, is TGTGCCAGCAGCTTACTGGGGGTCTCCTATGAACAGTAC. This translates into CASSLLGVSYEQY. The whole CDR3 region reads CASSLLGVSYEQYF.

By sample fraction, this clone is medium-sized (0.01 to 0.1%). The genes and germline here are from mouse. The DNA ends 1 residue before the CDR3 does, and the rest of the CDR3 is filled in from the germline J gene. This chain uses TRBV15 with TRBJ1-2; D unclear. CDR1 and CDR2 (germline): SGHND, FRSKSL. This CDR3 is 11 amino acids long. Trimming left V 5 bases short and J 3 bases short, with 4 bases between. The part of the CDR3 DNA that was read is TGTGCCAGCAGTCTTCACTCCGACTACACC. This encodes CASSLHSDYT. The CDR3 as a whole reads CASSLHSDYTF. The complete variable domain, with remaining parts taken from reference TRBV15 and TRBJ1-2, reads DAGVTQTPRHEVAEKGQTIILKCEPVSGHNDLFWYRQTKIQGLELLSYFRSKSLMEDGGAFKDRFKAEMLNSSFSTLKIQPTEPKDSAVYLCASSLHSDYTFGSGTRLLVI.